Below are 7 T cell receptor beta chains sequenced from a single sample in a study of blood T cell repertoires in COVID-19. Method: immunoSEQ multiplex PCR; TCRdb's copy keeps in-frame clones and lacks some. The sample shows approximately 270,000 clones, 80% to 90% of them seen only once. The sequenced material came from PBMCs or T cells enriched from blood (not recorded which). Every receptor here comes from a woman aged 45-59 years who had recovered from COVID-19.

This clone is a singleton in its sample. The chain is built from TRBV7-9 and TRBJ1-4; 12 bases agree with TRBD1. Germline CDR1 is SEHNR and CDR2 is FQNEAQ (reference sequence). The CDR3 covers 19 residues. J was trimmed by 7 bases and V by 5 bases; bases with no gene match: 17. The CDR3 nucleotides read TGTGCCAGCAGCCATGGGACAGGGGGCTTCGGGGGTAGAGTTGAAAAACTGTTTTTT. Its protein product is CASSHGTGGFGGRVEKLFF.

CDR3 nucleotide sequence: TGCAGTGCTGGCCGCACAGATACGCAGTATTTT. It encodes CSAGRTDTQYF. The V call is TRBV20-1, the J call TRBJ2-3; D is ambiguous. Germline V gene lookup returns CDR1 DFQATT and CDR2 SNEGSKA (reference sequence). The CDR3 totals 11 residues. The germline V and J ends were trimmed by 5 bases and 1 base, with 4 bases remaining between them.

In its sample, this clone was seen once. Relative to the germline gene, one junction end is altered; a read error may explain this. The chain recombines TRBV7-7 with TRBJ1-1; TRBD1 is a possible D gene (6 bases). The CDR3 contains 15 residues. The germline CDR1 and CDR2 sequences are SSHAT and FNYEAQ (reference sequence). CDR3 nucleotides: TGTGCTAGCAGCTTAGTCACAGGGACGAACACTGAAGCTTTCTTT. Translated: CASSLVTGTNTEAFF.

The chain carries TRBV5-1 and TRBJ2-7; 8 bases agree with TRBD1. The CDR3 is 14 amino acids. Germline trimming cut 4 bases from V and 4 bases from J; bases unmatched to any gene: 7. Germline loops: CDR1 SGHRS, CDR2 YFSETQ. This CDR3 reads CASSIGTGRYEQYF. In nucleotides, the CDR3 is TGCGCCAGCAGCATAGGGACAGGTCGGTACGAGCAGTACTTC. Full variable domain (outside the CDR3, taken from reference TRBV5-1 and TRBJ2-7): KAGVTQTPRYLIKTRGQQVTLSCSPISGHRSVSWYQQTPGQGLQFLFEYFSETQRNKGNFPGRFSGRQFSNSRSEMNVSTLELGDSALYLCASSIGTGRYEQYFGPGTRLTVT.

V gene TRBV28 combines with J gene TRBJ2-7; D remains unclear. Germline V gene sequence: CDR1 MDHEN, CDR2 SYDVKM. V lost 3 bases to trimming and J lost 6 bases, with 9 bases between them. The CDR3 sequence is 12 residues long. In DNA form, the CDR3 reads TGTGCCAGCAGTTTTTCACTAATCGAGCAGTACTTC. Encoded protein: CASSFSLIEQYF.

This sequence joins TRBV7-3 and TRBJ2-1; 10 bases map to TRBD1. The V and J ends lost 5 bases and 12 bases, in that order; junction bases with no gene match: 13. Germline CDR1 SGHTA, CDR2 FQGTGA. This CDR3 region has 15 residues. CDR3 sequence reads: CASSPGTGALGGQFF. Here the CDR3 DNA reads TGTGCCAGCAGCCCCGGGACAGGGGCCTTGGGGGGGCAGTTCTTC.

The chain is built from TRBV21-1 and TRBJ2-7; TRBD2, as called in the table, went unchecked against the DNA. TRBV21-1 is flagged as a pseudogene. This CDR3 region has 20 residues. This CDR3 is CASSEDKRLRLAGDPYEQYF. CDR3 in DNA: TGTGCCAGCAGCGAAGACAAAAGACTGAGACTAGCGGGAGACCCGTACGAGCAGTACTTC.